This TCR beta chain was sequenced during a study of beta chain features in type 1 diabetes. Turning to the study itself: The number of sorted cells examined across all samples was around 110 million.

Notes on the study in general: Compared to healthy donors, patients appeared to have naive, central memory and Treg TCRB repertoires that were more alike.

Cell sorting via CD45RO/CCR7/CD25/CD127/CD95/CD27 was performed to obtain CD4+ naive, central memory, regulatory and stem cell-like memory cells. Of note for this clone: Its antigen is as yet unknown.

The entirety of the isolated RNA underwent reverse transcription, so expressed TCRB transcripts were sequenced. The assay was immunoSEQ multiplex PCR, and TCRdb's table has in-frame clones only and misses some. The table has around 300,000 clones, 11% seen once. Germline CDR1 is MDHEN and CDR2 is SYDVKM. The CDR3 is 19 amino acids. Trimming cost V 0 bases and J 2 bases; bases outside gene matches: 13. The V and J genes are TRBV28 and TRBJ2-5, with 9 bases lining up with TRBD2. What was sequenced was naive CD4+ T cells from blood. This clonotype was obtained from a woman aged 25 to 45 in good health. As DNA, the CDR3 is TGTGCCAGCAGTTTATGGGATGGCGGGAGGGCCGACAGACAAGAGACCCAGTACTTC. Its protein is CASSLWDGGRADRQETQYF.